This is a list of T cell receptor beta chains from one sample in a study of T cells in narcolepsy. Sequencing was performed with immunoSEQ multiplex PCR; in TCRdb, only in-frame clones are kept and a portion is missing. The repertoire has 2,000 to 3,000 clones, roughly 28% of them found once; the top ten carry about 18%. The antigens for these receptors are not known. The sequenced sample consisted of cultured CD4+ T cells from cerebrospinal fluid. The source of these receptors is a human donor with narcolepsy. Both conserved end residues are part of each CDR3. A D gene is named only where the DNA matches it firmly. Rows may omit the clone size; those that give it use once, few, many or a size class.

clone_size | j_call | v_call | d_call | cdr3_aa | cdr3_nt
- | TRBJ2-6 | TRBV2 | - | CASSVRGSIQSRANVLTF | TGTGCCAGCAGTGTTCGAGGTTCGATACAAAGTCGGGCCAACGTCCTGACTTTC
- | TRBJ2-5 | TRBV25-1 | - | CASSPGISGETQYF | TGTGCCAGCAGTCCCGGGATCTCTGGAGAGACCCAGTACTTC
- | TRBJ2-3 | TRBV9 | TRBD1 | CASSFQGADTQYF | TGTGCCAGCAGCTTCCAGGGGGCAGATACGCAGTATTTT
medium-sized | TRBJ1-2 | TRBV5-1 | - | CASSLSSRVSSYGYTF | TGCGCCAGCAGCTTGTCTTCTAGGGTTTCAAGCTATGGCTACACCTTC
few | TRBJ2-3 | TRBV11-2 | - | CASSVQGGNTDTQYF | TGTGCCAGCAGCGTCCAGGGGGGGAACACAGATACGCAGTATTTT
few | TRBJ1-5 | TRBV5-6 | - | CASSLLANQPQHF | TGTGCCAGCAGCTTGTTGGCCAATCAGCCCCAGCATTTT
- | TRBJ1-3 | TRBV7-2 | - | CASSLVGGSSGNTIYF | TGTGCCAGCAGCTTAGTCGGGGGATCTTCTGGAAACACCATATATTTT
- | TRBJ2-5 | TRBV5-8 | TRBD1 | CASSHQTGTQETQYF | TGCGCCAGCAGCCATCAGACAGGGACCCAAGAGACCCAGTACTTC
- | TRBJ2-2 | TRBV7-1 | TRBD1 | CASSPQGVNTGELFF | TGTGCCAGCAGCCCACAGGGGGTGAACACCGGGGAGCTGTTTTTT
few | TRBJ1-3 | TRBV7-9 | - | CASSLWGAGNTIYF | TGTGCCAGCAGCTTGTGGGGGGCTGGAAACACCATATATTTT
few | TRBJ1-2 | TRBV14 | - | CASSVGGAGGYGYTF | TGTGCCAGCAGCGTAGGGGGAGCCGGGGGATATGGCTACACCTTC
medium-sized | TRBJ2-7 | TRBV30 | - | CAWSPNYREQYF | TGTGCCTGGAGTCCGAACTACCGCGAACAGTACTTC
- | TRBJ1-5 | TRBV29-1 | - | CSVSSSGQPQHF | TGCAGCGTCTCCTCATCGGGACAGCCCCAGCATTTT
large | TRBJ2-7 | TRBV18 | - | CASSYSYEQYF | TGTGCCAGCTCATATTCCTACGAGCAGTACTTC
- | TRBJ2-5 | TRBV11-3 | - | CASRLASAETQYF | TGTGCCAGCAGGCTAGCGAGCGCGGAGACCCAGTACTTC
few | TRBJ1-2 | TRBV18 | TRBD1 | CASSGQGVYTF | TGTGCCAGCTCCGGACAGGGGGTCTACACCTTC
- | TRBJ2-7 | TRBV11-1 | - | CASRATTYEQYF | TGTGCCAGCAGGGCGACGACCTACGAGCAGTACTTC
- | TRBJ2-3 | TRBV5-4 | - | CASSLGGTDTQYF | TGTGCCAGCAGCTTGGGGGGGACAGATACGCAGTATTTT
medium-sized | TRBJ2-5 | TRBV2 | TRBD1 | CASARDRVGETQYF | TGTGCCAGCGCCCGGGACAGGGTGGGCGAGACCCAGTACTTC
- | TRBJ2-5 | TRBV6-5 | - | CASSYRQETQYF | TGTGCCAGCAGTTACAGGCAAGAGACCCAGTACTTC
once | TRBJ1-1 | TRBV7-2 | - | CASSQEGGTGAFF | TGTGCCAGCAGCCAAGAGGGGGGCACTGGAGCTTTCTTT
- | TRBJ1-1 | TRBV30 | - | CACSSWGAPMNTEAFF | TGTGCCTGTAGTTCCTGGGGGGCTCCCATGAACACTGAAGCTTTCTTT
few | TRBJ2-7 | TRBV6-6 | - | CATSNPYEQYF | TGTGCCACCTCAAATCCCTACGAGCAGTACTTC
- | TRBJ2-5 | TRBV4-2 | TRBD2 | CASSLAGGETQYF | TGTGCCAGCAGCTTAGCGGGGGGAGAGACCCAGTACTTC
- | TRBJ2-2 | TRBV6-5 | - | CASSFGGGELFF | TGTGCCAGCAGTTTCGGAGGCGGGGAGCTGTTTTTT
medium-sized | TRBJ1-2 | TRBV9 | - | CASSAAEGYGYTF | TGTGCCAGCAGTGCCGCTGAGGGGTATGGCTACACCTTC
- | TRBJ1-5 | TRBV4-1 | - | CASSQDSNQPQHF | TGTGCCAGCAGCCAAGATTCGAATCAGCCCCAGCATTTT
few | TRBJ2-7 | TRBV7-9 | - | CASSTGSYEQYF | TGTGCCAGCAGCACAGGTTCCTACGAGCAGTACTTC
few | TRBJ2-3 | TRBV5-8 | - | CASSYPGTSTDTQYF | TGTGCCAGCAGCTATCCCGGGACTAGCACAGATACGCAGTATTTT